Following are 7 T cell receptor beta chains from one sample sequenced in a study of T cell repertoires in cytomegalovirus infection (dated by TCRdb to the late 2010s). The data were produced on an Illumina HiSeq 1500. TCRdb reprocessed the public reads (quality trimming at Q25 with fastp, clone calling with MiXCR) and kept in-frame beta chains. Each entry merges the rows of one CDR3 protein and shows their most common DNA and genes. Here the sample has approximately 240,000 distinct CDR3 sequences; 10% to 15% occur a single time. Of the sample, 1.6% is held by the ten largest clones. The specimen sequenced was PBMCs. Source of these receptors: a human donor in good health (CMV status not recorded). Some clones in this sample may be carry-over from other donors' samples.

V is TRBV20-1 and J is TRBJ1-1; D is perhaps TRBD1 (5 bases). This CDR3 contains 13 residues. The germline V gene has CDR1 DFQATT and CDR2 SNEGSKA (reference sequence). Trimming took 3 bases from V and 5 from J, leaving 13 bases between them. CDR3 DNA: TGCAGTGCTAGGGGCAGGGTAGGGACTGAAGCTTTCTTT. Translating gives CSARGRVGTEAFF.

J is TRBJ2-1 and V is TRBV7-2; D is uncertain. The germline V and J ends were trimmed by 4 bases and 0 bases, with 7 bases remaining between them. The CDR3 runs to 14 residues. Per germline, CDR1 SGHTA and CDR2 FQGNSA. The CDR3 protein is CASSSLCSYNEQFF. The CDR3 bases are TGTGCCAGCAGCTCTCTTTGCTCCTACAATGAGCAGTTCTTC. Together with reference TRBV7-2 and TRBJ2-1, the CDR3 gives the full variable domain: GAGVSQSPSNKVTEKGKDVELRCDPISGHTALYWYRQSLGQGLEFLIYFQGNSAPDKSGLPSDRFSAERTGGSVSTLTIQRTQQEDSAVYLCASSSLCSYNEQFFGPGTRLTVL.

The table lists this clonotype with many counts. This rearrangement joins TRBV12-3 or TRBV12-4 to TRBJ2-3; no firm D call. Trimming removed 3 bases from V and 0 bases from J, with 10 bases in between. The CDR3 sequence is 15 residues long. CDR3 residues: CASSLVGSSTDTQYF. The CDR3, as DNA: TGTGCCAGCAGTTTGGTTGGGTCTAGCACAGATACGCAGTATTTT.

The rearrangement joins TRBV29-1 to TRBJ1-1; no firm D call. Germline-derived CDR1 and CDR2 are SQVTM and ANQGSEA. The CDR3 is made up of 12 amino acids. V was shortened by 1 base and J by 0 bases, with 3 bases between the two germline ends. DNA for the CDR3: TGCAGCGTTGAAGTAGTGAACACTGAAGCTTTCTTT. Translation gives CSVEVVNTEAFF. Full variable domain (rest looked up from reference TRBV29-1 and TRBJ1-1): SAVISQKPSRDICQRGTSLTIQCQVDSQVTMMFWYRQQPGQSLTLIATANQGSEATYESGFVIDKFPISRPNLTFSTLTVSNMSPEDSSIYLCSVEVVNTEAFFGQGTRLTVV.

The genes are TRBV23-1 and TRBJ2-4, with 7 bases identical to TRBD2. TRBV23-1 is given ORF status, its function remaining uncertain. The CDR3 is 17 residues long. The ends lost 6 bases at V and 3 bases at J; junction bases unmatched: 14. CDR3 nucleotides: TGCGCCAGCAGACAACTCGGGGGGAAGAGGAGCAAAAACATTCAGTACTTC. Translation: CASRQLGGKRSKNIQYF.

The sample holds a few counts of this clonotype. CDR3 in DNA: TGTGCCAGCAGGAGATACGGACAGGGGGCTTACGAGCAGTACTTC. Amino acids: CASRRYGQGAYEQYF. This sequence joins TRBV27 and TRBJ2-7; 11 bases are a match to TRBD1. V was clipped by 6 bases and J by 4 bases; unmatched bases: 8. The CDR3 has 15 residues. Germline CDR1 is MNHEY and CDR2 is SMNVEV (reference sequence).

The chain employs TRBV2 and TRBJ2-1; D may be TRBD1 or TRBD2 (5 bases each). The CDR3 is 13 residues long. The germline CDR1 and CDR2 sequences are SNHLY and FYNNEI. Trimming took off 5 bases at V and 13 bases at J, with 18 bases between the two ends. CDR3 in DNA: TGTGCCAGCAGTCTTAAAAGGGGAGCGGAACAGTTCTTC. This translates into CASSLKRGAEQFF. The full variable domain, rest sourced from reference TRBV2 and TRBJ2-1, is EPEVTQTPSHQVTQMGQEVILRCVPISNHLYFYWYRQILGQKVEFLVSFYNNEISEKSEIFDDQFSVERPDGSNFTLKIRSTKLEDSAMYFCASSLKRGAEQFFGPGTRLTVL.